Below are 28 T cell receptor beta chains sequenced from a single sample in a study of T cell clones after liver transplantation. Generated by immunoSEQ multiplex PCR, the TCRdb table keeps only in-frame clones and is missing some. The sample shows fewer than 70,000 clones, about 64% of them seen only once. The source material was CD4+ T cells from blood, sampled before liver transplant. The source is a human donor who received a liver transplant.

The chain couples TRBV7-8 to TRBJ2-5; 7 bases match TRBD1. Trimming cost V 4 bases and J 4 bases; bases outside gene matches: 6. The CDR3 totals 14 residues. CDR1 is SGHVS, CDR2 FQNEAQ, per germline. The CDR3 is CASSWTGDPETQYF. The CDR3 bases are TGTGCCAGCAGCTGGACAGGAGACCCAGAGACCCAGTACTTC.

The J gene is TRBJ2-7, the V gene TRBV6-5; D ambiguous. There are 14 residues in the CDR3. Deletions cut 0 bases from V and 2 bases from J, with 8 bases between. The germline CDR1 and CDR2 sequences are MNHEY and SVGAGI. This CDR3 reads CASSYSSKPYEQYF. CDR3 bases: TGTGCCAGCAGTTACTCGTCAAAGCCCTACGAGCAGTACTTC.

The table lists this clone with a few counts. The chain employs TRBV7-2 and TRBJ1-1; D is undetermined. Trimming shortened V by 3 bases and J by 4 bases, and 6 bases separated the two germline ends. CDR3 length: 12 amino acids. The germline V gene has CDR1 SGHTA and CDR2 FQGNSA. CDR3 nucleotides: TGTGCCAGCAGCTTGGCCGTCACTGAAGCTTTCTTT. As protein: CASSLAVTEAFF.

This clone was observed once. The chain joins TRBV19 to TRBJ1-5, with D maybe TRBD1 (5 bases). The length of the CDR3 is 13 residues. The ends were cut back, 6 bases at V and 4 bases at J, with 10 bases in the middle. The germline V gene encodes CDR1 LNHDA and CDR2 SQIVND (reference sequence). The CDR3 coding sequence is TGTGCCAGTAGCCAACAGGTGAATCAGCCCCAGCATTTT. As protein: CASSQQVNQPQHF.

The rearrangement joins TRBV2 to TRBJ2-5; 9 nucleotides agree with TRBD2. The CDR3 is made up of 14 amino acids. Trimming removed 1 base from V and 4 bases from J; junction bases left unmatched: 1. Germline loops: CDR1 SNHLY, CDR2 FYNNEI. The CDR3 is CASSEGTSVETQYF. As DNA, the CDR3 is TGTGCCAGCAGTGAAGGGACTAGCGTAGAGACCCAGTACTTC.

The sample holds one count of this clone. The rearrangement joins TRBV2 to TRBJ2-5; D might be TRBD1 (5 bases). Trimming removed 3 bases at V and 1 base at J, with 15 bases between. CDR1 and CDR2 (germline): SNHLY, FYNNEI. This CDR3 region has 16 residues. In DNA, the CDR3 is TGTGCCAGCAGTGAGGGCGTCAGGGCGATCCAAGAGACCCAGTACTTC. Amino acid sequence: CASSEGVRAIQETQYF.

This clone came up once. The V and J genes are TRBV6-6 and TRBJ1-6; the match to TRBD1 covers 7 bases. Per germline, CDR1 MNHNY and CDR2 SVGAGI (reference sequence). This CDR3 contains 16 residues. V was clipped by 6 bases and J by 2 bases; unmatched bases: 7. The CDR3 reads CASRLTGSTYNSPLHF. DNA of the CDR3: TGTGCCAGCAGATTGACAGGGAGTACCTATAATTCACCCCTCCACTTT.

V gene TRBV6-6 combines with J gene TRBJ1-2; tentative D call: TRBD1 (6 bases). Trimming took 2 bases from V and 5 from J, leaving 15 bases between them. Per germline, CDR1 MNHNY and CDR2 SVGAGI (reference sequence). This CDR3 has 15 residues. CDR3: CASSYAAGDGYGYTF. In DNA form, the CDR3 reads TGTGCCAGCAGTTACGCGGCAGGGGACGGTTATGGCTACACCTTC.

This clone was seen only a few times. Here the CDR3 reads CASSYGSSGGETQYF. Here the CDR3 DNA reads TGTGCCAGCAGTTACGGGAGTAGCGGAGGAGAGACCCAGTACTTC. The genes are TRBV6-6 and TRBJ2-5; possible D gene TRBD2, 6 bases. CDR1 and CDR2 from the germline V gene are MNHNY and SVGAGI (reference sequence). The length of the CDR3 is 15 residues. Between the trimmed V and J ends, which lost 2 bases and 4 bases, there was a span of 14 bases.

This clone was counted once. The chain has TRBV18 and TRBJ1-3; TRBD1 matches 10 bases. The germline CDR1 and CDR2 sequences are KGHSH and LQKENI. V lost 0 bases and J lost 2; bases outside the gene matches: 1. The length of the CDR3 is 16 residues. CDR3 in DNA: TGTGCCAGCTCACCACCGGGACAGGGGCCTGGAAACACCATATATTTT. This translates into CASSPPGQGPGNTIYF.

The chain links TRBV4-1 to TRBJ1-6; tentatively, D is TRBD1 (6 bases). The germline V gene has CDR1 MGHRA and CDR2 YSYEKL. V lost 6 bases, J lost 8 bases, and 11 bases lay in between. The CDR3 loop spans 13 amino acids. CDR3 sequence (DNA): TGCGCCAGCAGACTGACAGGCGATTCACCCCTCCACTTT. Translation: CASRLTGDSPLHF.

The chain recombines TRBV9 with TRBJ2-1; TRBD1 agrees at 8 bases. CDR3 length equals 15 residues. Germline trimming cut 0 bases from V and 10 bases from J; bases unmatched to any gene: 9. CDR1 is SGDLS and CDR2 is YYNGEE in the germline V gene. The CDR3 spells CASSVGGQGAREQFF. The CDR3 nucleotides read TGTGCCAGCAGCGTAGGTGGGCAGGGGGCGAGGGAGCAGTTCTTC.

This clone has just a few counts. The chain has TRBV6-6 and TRBJ1-4; a weak D match, TRBD1 (5 bases). Trimming took 6 bases from V and 4 from J, leaving 9 bases between them. The CDR3 contains 13 residues. Germline-derived CDR1 and CDR2 are MNHNY and SVGAGI (reference sequence). This CDR3 is CASSLQVNEKLFF. Written as DNA, the CDR3 is TGTGCCAGCAGCCTACAGGTTAATGAAAAACTGTTTTTT.

The chain uses TRBV2 and TRBJ2-7, with 8 nucleotides matching TRBD1. The J segment lost 6 bases and the V segment lost 5 bases, leaving 9 bases of the junction unmatched. The CDR3 covers 14 residues. Germline V CDR1 and CDR2: SNHLY, FYNNEI. In nucleotides, the CDR3 is TGTGCCAGCAGTCTGACAGGGGCCCGCGGCGAGCAGTACTTC. As protein: CASSLTGARGEQYF.

The genes are TRBV28 and TRBJ2-5, with a weak D call TRBD1 (5 bases). Trimming took off 5 bases at V and 4 bases at J, with 8 bases between the two ends. Per the germline V gene, CDR1 is MDHEN and CDR2 is SYDVKM. The CDR3 runs 12 residues. The CDR3 protein is CASSTGGETQYF. The CDR3 nucleotides are TGTGCCAGCAGTACAGGTGGAGAGACCCAGTACTTC.

The chain links TRBV6-1 to TRBJ1-1, with D uncertain. With 4 bases removed from V and 4 bases from J, the gap between germline ends came to 16 bases. The CDR3 spans 15 residues. CDR1 is MNHNS, CDR2 SASEGT, per germline. CDR3 region: CASSGVPGGFTEAFF. The CDR3 nucleotides read TGTGCCAGCAGTGGGGTCCCGGGCGGGTTCACTGAAGCTTTCTTT.

The CDR3: CASSRQAGDTDTQYF. For the CDR3, the DNA is TGTGCCAGCAGCCGACAGGCTGGGGACACAGATACGCAGTATTTT. The chain combines TRBV7-3 with TRBJ2-3; possible D gene TRBD1, 6 bases. Germline loops: CDR1 SGHTA, CDR2 FQGTGA. V was pared by 5 bases and J by 2 bases, with 14 bases between. The CDR3 consists of 15 residues.

This chain joins TRBV9 and TRBJ2-3; 8 nucleotides agree with TRBD2. The germline gives CDR1 SGDLS, CDR2 YYNGEE. The V and J ends lost 3 bases and 4 bases, in that order; junction bases with no gene match: 13. The CDR3 consists of 17 residues. The CDR3 loop reads CASSEGRGAGAADTQYF. In DNA, the CDR3 is TGTGCCAGCAGCGAGGGTAGGGGAGCGGGGGCCGCAGATACGCAGTATTTT.

The J gene is TRBJ2-1, the V gene TRBV4-1, with 14 bases aligning to TRBD2. Germline-derived CDR1 and CDR2 are MGHRA and YSYEKL. The CDR3 is 17 residues long. Trimming cost V 4 bases and J 7 bases; bases outside gene matches: 9. The CDR3, as DNA: TGCGCCAGCAGCCCCCGGGCGACTAGCGGGGGGGCGAATGAGCAGTTCTTC. Protein product: CASSPRATSGGANEQFF.

The table lists this clone with a few counts. The chain employs TRBV11-3 and TRBJ1-6; no clear D. The CDR3 totals 13 residues. The germline V and J ends were trimmed by 3 bases and 5 bases, with 5 bases remaining between them. Per germline, CDR1 SGHNT and CDR2 YENEEA. In DNA, the CDR3 is TGTGCCAGCAGCTTGAGCCATAATTCACCCCTCCACTTT. This codes for CASSLSHNSPLHF. Full variable domain (outside the CDR3, taken from reference TRBV11-3 and TRBJ1-6): EAGVVQSPRYKIIEKKQPVAFWCNPISGHNTLYWYLQNLGQGPELLIRYENEEAVDDSQLPKDRFSAERLKGVDSTLKIQPAELGDSAVYLCASSLSHNSPLHFGNGTRLTVT.

The chain carries TRBV7-2 and TRBJ1-5; D is unclear. This CDR3 contains 13 residues. The germline V gene encodes CDR1 SGHTA and CDR2 FQGNSA. V lost 3 bases, J lost 1 base, and 4 bases lay in between. This chain's CDR3 is CASSFSSNQPQHF. Written as DNA, the CDR3 is TGTGCCAGCAGCTTCTCCAGCAATCAGCCCCAGCATTTT.

A word on this clone: A read error may explain this, as a much larger clone is one base away. Other DNA sequences in this sample translate to the same CDR3. The genes are TRBV2 and TRBJ1-4; weak D call: TRBD1 (6 bases). There are 14 residues in the CDR3. Trimming stripped 6 bases from V and 0 bases from J, with 8 bases between. CDR1 is SNHLY and CDR2 is FYNNEI in the germline V gene. The CDR3 loop is CASRDSATNEKLFF. The CDR3 DNA reads as TGTGCCAGCAGGGACAGTGCAACTAATGAAAAACTGTTTTTT.

CDR3 protein: CASSLAGQGAWLGHTQYF. In nucleotides, the CDR3 is TGTGCCAGCAGCTTGGCCGGACAGGGGGCCTGGTTGGGGCATACGCAGTATTTT. The chain carries TRBV5-6 and TRBJ2-3; the match to TRBD1 covers 11 bases. The germline V gene encodes CDR1 SGHDT and CDR2 YYEEEE. V gave up 0 bases and J gave up 7 bases; unmatched junction bases: 13. CDR3 length: 18 residues.

The chain uses TRBV27 and TRBJ2-7; TRBD1 agrees at 8 bases. The CDR3 spans 18 residues. Losses at the gene ends were 4 bases for V and 0 bases for J; bases not matched to a gene: 14. Germline values: CDR1 MNHEY, CDR2 SMNVEV (reference sequence). The CDR3 bases are TGTGCCAGCAGTTCCGCCCCCCCGGGACAGGCGTACTCCTACGAGCAGTACTTC. This translates into CASSSAPPGQAYSYEQYF.

The CDR3 is CAWHGSSRTDTQYF. DNA for the CDR3: TGTGCCTGGCATGGGAGCTCTCGCACAGATACGCAGTATTTT. The chain recombines TRBV30 with TRBJ2-3; a weak D match, TRBD2 (5 bases). The V end lost 5 bases, the J end lost 1 base, and 13 bases lay between the germline ends. The CDR3 runs 14 residues. Germline CDR1 reads GTSNPN; CDR2 reads SVGIG (reference sequence).

This chain connects TRBV7-2 to TRBJ1-4; tentative D call: TRBD1 (5 bases). Trimming shortened V by 5 bases and J by 3 bases, and 13 bases separated the two germline ends. Germline V lookup: CDR1 SGHTA, CDR2 FQGNSA. The CDR3 consists of 15 residues. CDR3 DNA: TGTGCCAGCAGCCTATGGGGGGGGGCTAATGAAAAACTGTTTTTT. Translating it yields CASSLWGGANEKLFF.

This clone was recorded only once. The gene calls are TRBV11-3 and TRBJ1-1, with TRBD1 identical over 7 bases. Germline loops: CDR1 SGHNT, CDR2 YENEEA. This CDR3 is built from 15 residues. The V gene end was trimmed by 5 bases and the J gene end by 2 bases; junction bases not matched to a gene: 8. CDR3: CASSPRGTDNTEAFF. In DNA form, the CDR3 reads TGTGCCAGCAGCCCCAGAGGGACAGACAACACTGAAGCTTTCTTT.

The chain combines TRBV2 with TRBJ2-5; 9 bases agree with TRBD2. The CDR3 consists of 16 residues. CDR1 and CDR2 from the germline V gene are SNHLY and FYNNEI. V trimming: 4 bases; J trimming: 7 bases; junction bases outside the gene matches: 13. The CDR3 loop reads CASSGGAGGPGGTQYF. The DNA for the CDR3 is TGTGCCAGCAGTGGTGGGGCGGGGGGGCCCGGAGGGACCCAGTACTTC.